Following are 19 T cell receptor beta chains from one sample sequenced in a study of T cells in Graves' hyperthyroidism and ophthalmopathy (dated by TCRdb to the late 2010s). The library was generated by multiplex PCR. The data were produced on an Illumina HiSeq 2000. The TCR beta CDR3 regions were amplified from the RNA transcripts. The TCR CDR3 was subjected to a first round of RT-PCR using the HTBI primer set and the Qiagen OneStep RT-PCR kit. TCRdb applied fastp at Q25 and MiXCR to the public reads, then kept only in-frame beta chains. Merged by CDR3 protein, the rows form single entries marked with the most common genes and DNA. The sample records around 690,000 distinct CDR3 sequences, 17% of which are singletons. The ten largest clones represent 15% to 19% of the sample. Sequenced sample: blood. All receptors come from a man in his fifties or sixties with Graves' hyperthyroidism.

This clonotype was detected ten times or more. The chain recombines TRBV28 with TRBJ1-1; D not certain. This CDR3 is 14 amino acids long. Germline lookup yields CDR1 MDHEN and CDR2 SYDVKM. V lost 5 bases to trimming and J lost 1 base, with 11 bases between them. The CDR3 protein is CASSILEQNTEAFF. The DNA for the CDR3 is TGTGCCAGCAGTATCCTCGAACAGAACACTGAAGCTTTCTTT.

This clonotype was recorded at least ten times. The CDR3 reads CASSFLWREGNEQFF. CDR3 bases: TGTGCCAGCAGTTTTCTTTGGCGGGAGGGGAATGAGCAGTTCTTC. The gene calls are TRBV27 and TRBJ2-1, with TRBD2 matching 9 bases. J gave up 7 bases and V 3 bases, and 7 bases lay outside the gene matches. CDR3 size: 15 residues. Germline V gene sequence: CDR1 MNHEY, CDR2 SMNVEV (reference sequence).

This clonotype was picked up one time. The CDR3 sequence is CASGVAGPSTDTQYF. CDR3 in DNA: TGTGCCAGCGGAGTAGCGGGACCTAGCACAGATACGCAGTATTTT. The chain links TRBV7-6 to TRBJ2-3, with TRBD2 identical over 8 bases. V dropped 8 bases and J dropped 0; count of bases not matched to a gene: 7. The CDR3 runs 15 residues. In germline, CDR1 is SGHVS, CDR2 FNYEAQ.

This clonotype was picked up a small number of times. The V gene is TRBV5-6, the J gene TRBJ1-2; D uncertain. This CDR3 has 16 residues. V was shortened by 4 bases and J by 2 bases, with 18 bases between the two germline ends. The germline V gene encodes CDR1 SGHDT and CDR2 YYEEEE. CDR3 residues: CASSRRSIRVNYGYTF. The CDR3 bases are TGTGCCAGCAGCCGGAGGAGTATTCGGGTGAACTATGGCTACACCTTC.

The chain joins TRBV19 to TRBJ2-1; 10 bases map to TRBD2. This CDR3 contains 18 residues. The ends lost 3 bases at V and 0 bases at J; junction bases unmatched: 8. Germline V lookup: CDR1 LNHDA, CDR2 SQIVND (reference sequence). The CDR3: CASSIKGLAPFSYNEQFF. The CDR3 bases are TGTGCCAGTAGTATCAAGGGACTAGCGCCCTTCTCCTACAATGAGCAGTTCTTC.

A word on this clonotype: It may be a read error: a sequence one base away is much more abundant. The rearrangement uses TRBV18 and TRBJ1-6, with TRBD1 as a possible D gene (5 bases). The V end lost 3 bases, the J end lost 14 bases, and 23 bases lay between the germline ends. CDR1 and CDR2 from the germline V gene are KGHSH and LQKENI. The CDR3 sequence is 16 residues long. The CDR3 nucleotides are TGTGCCAGCTCACCCCAGCAGACAGCAAAAGATAAGACCCTCCACTTT. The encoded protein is CASSPQQTAKDKTLHF.

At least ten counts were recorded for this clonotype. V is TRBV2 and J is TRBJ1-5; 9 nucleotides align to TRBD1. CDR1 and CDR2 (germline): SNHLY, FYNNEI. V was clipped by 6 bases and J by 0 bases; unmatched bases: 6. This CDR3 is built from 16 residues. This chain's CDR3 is CASRDRGPYSNQPQHF. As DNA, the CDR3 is TGTGCCAGCAGGGACAGGGGCCCTTATAGCAATCAGCCCCAGCATTTT.

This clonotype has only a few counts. CDR3 sequence reads: CASSWLAGAGELFF. DNA for the CDR3: TGTGCCAGCAGCTGGCTAGCGGGAGCCGGGGAGCTGTTTTTT. The J gene is TRBJ2-2, the V gene TRBV7-9; 10 positions agree with TRBD2. The ends lost 4 bases at V and 6 bases at J; junction bases unmatched: 2. CDR3 length equals 14 residues. Germline V CDR1 and CDR2: SEHNR, FQNEAQ (reference sequence).

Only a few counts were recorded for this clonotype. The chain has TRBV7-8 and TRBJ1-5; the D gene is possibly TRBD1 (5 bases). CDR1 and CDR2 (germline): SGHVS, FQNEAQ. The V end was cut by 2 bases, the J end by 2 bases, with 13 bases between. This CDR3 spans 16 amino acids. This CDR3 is CASSLYPGSGNQPQHF. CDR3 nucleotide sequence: TGTGCCAGCAGCTTATATCCAGGGTCTGGCAATCAGCCCCAGCATTTT.

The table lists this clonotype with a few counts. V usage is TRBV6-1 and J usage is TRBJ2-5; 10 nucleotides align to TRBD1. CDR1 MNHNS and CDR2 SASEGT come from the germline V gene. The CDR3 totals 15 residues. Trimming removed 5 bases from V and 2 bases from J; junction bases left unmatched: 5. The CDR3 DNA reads TGTGCCAGCAGTACGCGGACAGGGGGACAAGAGACCCAGTACTTC. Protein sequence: CASSTRTGGQETQYF.

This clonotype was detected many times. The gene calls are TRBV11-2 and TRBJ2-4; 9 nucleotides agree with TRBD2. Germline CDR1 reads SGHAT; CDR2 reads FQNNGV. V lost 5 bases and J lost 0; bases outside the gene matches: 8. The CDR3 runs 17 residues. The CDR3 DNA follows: TGTGCCAGCAGCGAAAATAGCGGGAGCCCAGCCAAAAACATTCAGTACTTC. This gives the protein CASSENSGSPAKNIQYF.

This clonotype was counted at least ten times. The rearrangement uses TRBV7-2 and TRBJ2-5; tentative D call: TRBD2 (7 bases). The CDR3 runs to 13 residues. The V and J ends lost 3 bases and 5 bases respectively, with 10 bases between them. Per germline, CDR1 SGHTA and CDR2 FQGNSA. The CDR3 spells CASSFGGPETQYF. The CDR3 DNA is TGTGCCAGCAGCTTCGGGGGGCCTGAGACCCAGTACTTC.

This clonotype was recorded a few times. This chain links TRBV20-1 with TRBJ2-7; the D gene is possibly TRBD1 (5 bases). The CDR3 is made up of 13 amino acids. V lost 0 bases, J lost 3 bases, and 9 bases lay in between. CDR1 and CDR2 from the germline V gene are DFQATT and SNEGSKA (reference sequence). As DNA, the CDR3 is TGCAGTGCTAGAGATCGCAGGGTCTACGAGCAGTACTTC. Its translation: CSARDRRVYEQYF.

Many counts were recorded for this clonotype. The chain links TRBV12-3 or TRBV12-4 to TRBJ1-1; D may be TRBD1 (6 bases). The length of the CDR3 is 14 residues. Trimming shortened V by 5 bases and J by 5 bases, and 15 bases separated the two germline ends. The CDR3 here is CASSLRRGGTEAFF. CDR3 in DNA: TGTGCCAGCAGTCTCCGGAGAGGGGGAACTGAAGCTTTCTTT.

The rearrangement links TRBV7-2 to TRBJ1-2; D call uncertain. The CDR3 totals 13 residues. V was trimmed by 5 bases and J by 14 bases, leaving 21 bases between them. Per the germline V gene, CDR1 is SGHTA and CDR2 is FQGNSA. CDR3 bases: TGTGCCAGCAGCGGACCCGGTGTAGGGCAGCAAACCTTC. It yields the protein CASSGPGVGQQTF.

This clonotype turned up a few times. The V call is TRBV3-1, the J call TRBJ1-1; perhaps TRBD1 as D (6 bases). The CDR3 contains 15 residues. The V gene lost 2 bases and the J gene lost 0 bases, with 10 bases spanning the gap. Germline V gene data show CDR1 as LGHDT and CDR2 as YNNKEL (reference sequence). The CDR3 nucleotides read TGTGCCAGCAGCCAAAGTGACAGGATGAACACTGAAGCTTTCTTT. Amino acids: CASSQSDRMNTEAFF.

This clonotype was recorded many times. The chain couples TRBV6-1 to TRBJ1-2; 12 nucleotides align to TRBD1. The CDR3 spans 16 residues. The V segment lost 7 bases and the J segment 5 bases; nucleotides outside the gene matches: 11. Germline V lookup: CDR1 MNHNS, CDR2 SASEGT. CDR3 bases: TGTGCCAGCACCGGGACAGGGGGCCTACGGATTTATGGCTACACCTTC. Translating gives CASTGTGGLRIYGYTF.

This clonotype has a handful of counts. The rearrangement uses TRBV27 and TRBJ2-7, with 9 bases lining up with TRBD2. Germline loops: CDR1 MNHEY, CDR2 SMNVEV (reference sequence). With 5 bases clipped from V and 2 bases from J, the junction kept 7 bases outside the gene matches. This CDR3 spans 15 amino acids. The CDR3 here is CASSARLADPYEQYF. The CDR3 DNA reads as TGTGCCAGCAGTGCCCGACTAGCGGACCCCTACGAGCAGTACTTC.

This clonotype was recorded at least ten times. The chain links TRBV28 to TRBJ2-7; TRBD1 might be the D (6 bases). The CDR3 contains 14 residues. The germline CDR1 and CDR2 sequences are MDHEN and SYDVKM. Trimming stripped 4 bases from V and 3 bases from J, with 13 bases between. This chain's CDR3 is CASSSRDINYEQYF. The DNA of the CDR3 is TGTGCCAGCAGTTCCCGGGACATTAACTACGAGCAGTACTTC.